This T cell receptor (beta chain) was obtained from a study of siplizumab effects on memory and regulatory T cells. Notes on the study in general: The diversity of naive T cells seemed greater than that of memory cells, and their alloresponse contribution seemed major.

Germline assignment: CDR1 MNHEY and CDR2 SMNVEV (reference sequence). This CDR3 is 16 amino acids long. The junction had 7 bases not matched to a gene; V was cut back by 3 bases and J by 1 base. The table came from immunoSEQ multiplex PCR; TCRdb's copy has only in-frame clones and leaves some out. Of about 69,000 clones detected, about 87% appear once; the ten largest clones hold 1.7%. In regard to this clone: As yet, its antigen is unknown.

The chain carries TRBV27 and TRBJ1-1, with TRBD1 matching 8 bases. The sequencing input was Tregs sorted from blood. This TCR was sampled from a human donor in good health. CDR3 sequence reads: CASSFVPTGENTEAFF. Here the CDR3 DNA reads TGTGCCAGCAGTTTTGTCCCGACAGGGGAGAACACTGAAGCTTTCTTT.